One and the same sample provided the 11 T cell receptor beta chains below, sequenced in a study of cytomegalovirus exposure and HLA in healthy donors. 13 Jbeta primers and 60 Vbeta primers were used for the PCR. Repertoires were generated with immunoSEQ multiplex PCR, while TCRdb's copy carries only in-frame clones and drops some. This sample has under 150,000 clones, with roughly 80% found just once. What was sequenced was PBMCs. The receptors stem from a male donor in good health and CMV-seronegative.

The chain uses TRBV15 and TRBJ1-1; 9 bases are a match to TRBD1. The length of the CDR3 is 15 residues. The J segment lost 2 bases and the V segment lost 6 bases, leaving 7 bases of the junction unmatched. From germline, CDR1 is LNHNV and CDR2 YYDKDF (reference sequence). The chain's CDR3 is CATRVEQGANTEAFF. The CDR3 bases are TGTGCCACCAGAGTTGAACAGGGGGCCAACACTGAAGCTTTCTTT.

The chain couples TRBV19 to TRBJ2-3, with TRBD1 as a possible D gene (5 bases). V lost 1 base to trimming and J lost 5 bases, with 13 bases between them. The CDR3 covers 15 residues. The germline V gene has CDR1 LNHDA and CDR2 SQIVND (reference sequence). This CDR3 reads CASSIAAGPRDTQYF. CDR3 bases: TGTGCCAGTAGTATAGCTGCAGGGCCCAGAGATACGCAGTATTTT.

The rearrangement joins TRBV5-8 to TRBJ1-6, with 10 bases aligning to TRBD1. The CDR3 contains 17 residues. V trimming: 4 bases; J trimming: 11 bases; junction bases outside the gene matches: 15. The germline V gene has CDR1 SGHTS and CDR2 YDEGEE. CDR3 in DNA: TGTGCCAGCAGCACCGCCGACAGGGGGCTTGGTTATCCACCCCTCCACTTT. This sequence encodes CASSTADRGLGYPPLHF.

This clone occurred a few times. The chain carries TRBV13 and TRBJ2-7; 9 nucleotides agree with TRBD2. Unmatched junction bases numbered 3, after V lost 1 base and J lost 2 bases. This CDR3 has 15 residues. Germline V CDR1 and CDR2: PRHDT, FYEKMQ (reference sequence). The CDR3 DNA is TGTGCCAGCAGCTTAGTGGGCGGGAGGGCCTACGAGCAGTACTTC. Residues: CASSLVGGRAYEQYF.

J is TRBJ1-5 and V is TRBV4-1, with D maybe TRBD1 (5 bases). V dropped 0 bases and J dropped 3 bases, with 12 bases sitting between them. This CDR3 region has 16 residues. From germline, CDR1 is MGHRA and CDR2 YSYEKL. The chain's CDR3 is CASSQEWGVDNQPQHF. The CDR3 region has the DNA TGCGCCAGCAGCCAAGAATGGGGGGTTGACAATCAGCCCCAGCATTTT.

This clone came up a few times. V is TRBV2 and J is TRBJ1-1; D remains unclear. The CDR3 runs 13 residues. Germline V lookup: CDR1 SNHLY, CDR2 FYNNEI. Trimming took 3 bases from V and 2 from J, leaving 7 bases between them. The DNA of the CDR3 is TGTGCCAGCAGTGATCTTAGCAACACTGAAGCTTTCTTT. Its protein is CASSDLSNTEAFF.

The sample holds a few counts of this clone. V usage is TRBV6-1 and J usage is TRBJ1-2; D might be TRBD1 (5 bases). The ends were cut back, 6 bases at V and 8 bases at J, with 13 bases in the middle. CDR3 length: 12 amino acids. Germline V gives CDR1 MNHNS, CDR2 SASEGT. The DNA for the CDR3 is TGTGCCAGCAGCTCAAGTCGGGGGGGCTACACCTTC. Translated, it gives CASSSSRGGYTF.

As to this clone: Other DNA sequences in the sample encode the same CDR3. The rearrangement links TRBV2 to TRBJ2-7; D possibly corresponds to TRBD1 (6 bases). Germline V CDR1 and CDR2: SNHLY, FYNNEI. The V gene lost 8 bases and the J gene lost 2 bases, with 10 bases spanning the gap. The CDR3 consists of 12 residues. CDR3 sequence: CASLTGTYEQYF. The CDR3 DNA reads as TGTGCCAGCCTAACAGGGACCTACGAGCAGTACTTC.

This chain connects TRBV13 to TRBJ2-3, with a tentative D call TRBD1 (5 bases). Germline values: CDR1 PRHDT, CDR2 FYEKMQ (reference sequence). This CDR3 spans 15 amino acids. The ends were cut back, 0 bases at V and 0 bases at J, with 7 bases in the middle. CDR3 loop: CASSLGPGSTDTQYF. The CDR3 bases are TGTGCCAGCAGCTTAGGGCCAGGGAGCACAGATACGCAGTATTTT.

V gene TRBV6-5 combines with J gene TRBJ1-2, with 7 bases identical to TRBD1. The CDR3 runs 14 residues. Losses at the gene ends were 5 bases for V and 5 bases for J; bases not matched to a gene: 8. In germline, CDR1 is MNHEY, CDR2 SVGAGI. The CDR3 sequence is CASSRSGGTYGYTF. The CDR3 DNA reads TGTGCCAGCAGTAGGTCAGGGGGGACGTATGGCTACACCTTC.

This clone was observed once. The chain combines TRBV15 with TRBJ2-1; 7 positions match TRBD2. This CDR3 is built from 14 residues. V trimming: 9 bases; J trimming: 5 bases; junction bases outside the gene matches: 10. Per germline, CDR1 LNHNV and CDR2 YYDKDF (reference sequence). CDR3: CATGKASGNNEQFF. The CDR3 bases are TGTGCCACGGGAAAAGCTAGCGGAAACAATGAGCAGTTCTTC.